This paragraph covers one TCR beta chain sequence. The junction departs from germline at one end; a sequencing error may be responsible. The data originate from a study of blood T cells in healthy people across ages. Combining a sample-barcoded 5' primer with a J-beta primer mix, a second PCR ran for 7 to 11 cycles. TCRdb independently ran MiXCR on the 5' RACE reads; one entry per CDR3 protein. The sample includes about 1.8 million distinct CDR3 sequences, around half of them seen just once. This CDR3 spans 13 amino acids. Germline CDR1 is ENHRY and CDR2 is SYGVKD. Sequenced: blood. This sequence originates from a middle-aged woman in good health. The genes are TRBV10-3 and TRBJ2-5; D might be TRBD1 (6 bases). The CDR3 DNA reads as TGTACCATCAGTGCAGGGGCAGAAGAGACCCAGTACTTC. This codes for CTISAGAEETQYF.